Shown below are 23 T cell receptor beta chains from a single sample sequenced in a study of shared clonotypes between healthy human individuals. The repertoire was sequenced with immunoSEQ multiplex PCR; TCRdb's copy has only in-frame clones and lacks some. The sample consists of some 2.3 million clones, just over 90% of them appearing once. Specimen: naive CD4+ T cells from PBMCs. Noted subset: CD45RA+ positively selected. These receptors were collected from a man between 18 and 29 years old in good health. Some clones in this sample may be carry-over from other donors' samples.

The chain is built from TRBV6-5 and TRBJ2-7, with 12 bases fitting TRBD1. The CDR3 length is 14 residues. Germline CDR1 reads MNHEY; CDR2 reads SVGAGI. V dropped 5 bases and J dropped 4; count of bases not matched to a gene: 3. The CDR3 DNA reads TGTGCCAGCAGTAAGGGACAGGGGGCGTACGAGCAGTACTTC. The encoded protein is CASSKGQGAYEQYF.

The chain carries TRBV10-3 and TRBJ1-3; no reliable D call. Between the trimmed V and J ends, which lost 6 bases and 0 bases, there was a span of 6 bases. This CDR3 comprises 13 residues. CDR1 and CDR2 from the germline V gene are ENHRY and SYGVKD. For the CDR3, the DNA is TGTGCCATCAGCCAGTCCTCTGGAAACACCATATATTTT. It codes for CAISQSSGNTIYF.

On this clone itself: The sample carries other DNA sequences with the same CDR3. This chain connects TRBV5-1 to TRBJ2-5; weak D call: TRBD1 (6 bases). The CDR3 has 15 residues. V was clipped by 0 bases and J by 5 bases, with 14 bases between them. Germline-derived CDR1 and CDR2 are SGHRS and YFSETQ. This chain's CDR3 is CASSLAGTPQETQYF. Here the CDR3 DNA reads TGCGCCAGCAGCTTGGCCGGGACACCGCAGGAGACCCAGTACTTC.

The genes are TRBV7-9 and TRBJ1-1; perhaps TRBD1 as D (6 bases). CDR3 length: 14 amino acids. Trimming left V 6 bases short and J 5 bases short, with 16 bases between. From germline, CDR1 is SEHNR and CDR2 FQNEAQ (reference sequence). The CDR3 loop reads CASRPFRGRTEAFF. The CDR3 nucleotides read TGTGCCAGCAGGCCATTTCGGGGGCGAACTGAAGCTTTCTTT.

The V call is TRBV18, the J call TRBJ1-5; D uncertain. V was shortened by 3 bases and J by 3 bases, with 18 bases between the two germline ends. Germline assignment: CDR1 KGHSH and CDR2 LQKENI. The length of the CDR3 is 17 residues. The CDR3 sequence is CASSPSTPGNINQPQHF. In DNA, the CDR3 is TGTGCCAGCTCACCCTCTACACCGGGGAATATCAATCAGCCCCAGCATTTT. The full variable domain, in which reference TRBV18 and TRBJ1-5 provide the parts outside the CDR3, is NAGVMQNPRHLVRRRGQEARLRCSPMKGHSHVYWYRQLPEEGLKFMVYLQKENIIDESGMPKERFSAEFPKEGPSILRIQQVVRGDSAAYFCASSPSTPGNINQPQHFGDGTRLSIL.

The rearrangement uses TRBV4-3 and TRBJ2-5; 8 nucleotides align to TRBD1. Per the germline V gene, CDR1 is LGHNA and CDR2 is YSLEER. J lost 2 bases, V lost 2 bases, and 4 bases had no gene match. The CDR3 is 15 amino acids. CDR3: CASSQPRTGQETQYF. The CDR3 nucleotides are TGCGCCAGCAGCCAACCCCGGACAGGGCAAGAGACCCAGTACTTC.

The chain uses TRBV6-1 and TRBJ1-2; D gene unclear. The CDR3 loop spans 14 amino acids. Germline V CDR1 and CDR2: MNHNS, SASEGT. The V end lost 7 bases, the J end lost 2 bases, and 14 bases lay between the germline ends. The chain's CDR3 is CASIRAVGNYGYTF. DNA for the CDR3: TGTGCCAGCATTAGAGCAGTTGGAAACTATGGCTACACCTTC.

The chain recombines TRBV18 with TRBJ2-5; tentative D call: TRBD1 (5 bases). Trimming left V 3 bases short and J 0 bases short, with 8 bases between. CDR1 and CDR2 (germline): KGHSH, LQKENI. This CDR3 contains 14 residues. The CDR3 region has the DNA TGTGCCAGCTCACCGACAGCGTACCAAGAGACCCAGTACTTC. Translating gives CASSPTAYQETQYF.

The chain couples TRBV2 to TRBJ2-1; no firm D call. Germline CDR1 and CDR2: SNHLY and FYNNEI. Trimming removed 5 bases from V and 5 bases from J, with 10 bases in between. The CDR3 extends over 13 amino acids. CDR3 region: CASSKERDNEQFF. CDR3 nucleotides: TGTGCCAGCAGTAAGGAACGGGACAATGAGCAGTTCTTC.

The rearrangement joins TRBV5-1 to TRBJ2-3, with D hard to call. Trimming left V 4 bases short and J 1 base short, with 7 bases between. The germline gives CDR1 SGHRS, CDR2 YFSETQ. The CDR3 is 13 residues long. The CDR3 coding sequence is TGCGCCAGCAGCCCAGCTGGCACAGATACGCAGTATTTT. This sequence encodes CASSPAGTDTQYF.

The J gene is TRBJ1-2, the V gene TRBV5-1, with D hard to call. Per the germline V gene, CDR1 is SGHRS and CDR2 is YFSETQ. V was shortened by 1 base and J by 4 bases, with 17 bases between the two germline ends. The CDR3 length is 16 residues. The chain's CDR3 is CASSLSNSALGYGYTF. The CDR3 DNA reads as TGCGCCAGCAGCTTGTCGAACAGCGCCCTCGGCTATGGCTACACCTTC.

The chain uses TRBV18 and TRBJ2-1; TRBD2 might be the D (5 bases). The CDR3 loop spans 14 amino acids. V dropped 3 bases and J dropped 8 bases, with 14 bases sitting between them. Germline V CDR1 and CDR2: KGHSH, LQKENI. CDR3 sequence (DNA): TGTGCCAGCTCACCCAATTCGGGGAGCGATGAGCAGTTCTTC. Translating it yields CASSPNSGSDEQFF.

Notes on this clone: The same CDR3 also results from other DNA sequences found in this sample. V is TRBV9 and J is TRBJ2-2; perhaps TRBD2 as D (5 bases). From germline, CDR1 is SGDLS and CDR2 YYNGEE. V shed 0 bases and J shed 8 bases, with 8 bases lying between them. This CDR3 is 13 amino acids long. The CDR3 protein is CASSVVATGELFF. For the CDR3, the DNA is TGTGCCAGCAGCGTAGTAGCGACGGGGGAGCTGTTTTTT.

The CDR3 nucleotides are TGTGCCAGCAGGAGTCTAGCGGGAGTTAGGGAAGAGACCCAGTACTTC. Protein product: CASRSLAGVREETQYF. The V call is TRBV27, the J call TRBJ2-5; 10 bases are a match to TRBD2. This CDR3 has 16 amino acids. The V gene's germline CDR1 is MNHEY and CDR2 SMNVEV (reference sequence). The junction had 10 bases not matched to a gene; V was cut back by 6 bases and J by 3 bases.

The V gene is TRBV29-1, the J gene TRBJ2-5; maybe TRBD2 (6 bases). TRBJ2-7 matches the DNA end more closely, so the J call is doubtful. CDR1 and CDR2 (germline): SQVTM, ANQGSEA. This CDR3 contains 16 residues. In DNA, the CDR3 is TGCAGCGTTGATGGCCGTGGTAGCGGAAGCTCCTACGAGCAGTACTTC. Amino acid sequence: CSVDGRGSGSSYEQYF.

V gene TRBV6-5 combines with J gene TRBJ2-5, with D hard to call. The end of the DNA is better explained by TRBJ2-7, so the J call may be wrong. The CDR3 loop spans 12 amino acids. Per germline, CDR1 MNHEY and CDR2 SVGAGI. CDR3: CASSSPSYEQYF. The CDR3 DNA reads as TGTGCCAGCAGTTCCCCATCCTACGAGCAGTACTTC.

V gene TRBV2 combines with J gene TRBJ1-5, with TRBD1 as a possible D gene (5 bases). This CDR3 comprises 16 residues. V was cut by 3 bases and J by 7 bases, with 19 bases left in between. The germline V gene has CDR1 SNHLY and CDR2 FYNNEI. In DNA, the CDR3 is TGTGCCAGCAGTGAGGTTCGACATTCCCAGGGACAGCCCCAGCATTTT. It specifies CASSEVRHSQGQPQHF.

This chain uses TRBV6-6 with TRBJ1-4, with unresolved D. This CDR3 has 13 amino acids. In germline, CDR1 is MNHNY, CDR2 SVGAGI (reference sequence). The V end was cut by 2 bases, the J end by 8 bases, with 9 bases between. The DNA for the CDR3 is TGTGCCAGCAGTTACAGGTCGGAAGAAAAACTGTTTTTT. Translating gives CASSYRSEEKLFF.

The rearrangement joins TRBV14 to TRBJ2-3, with 10 nucleotides matching TRBD2. This CDR3 has 17 residues. Germline trimming cut 3 bases from V and 0 bases from J; bases unmatched to any gene: 6. CDR1 and CDR2 (germline): SGHDN, FVKESK. This CDR3 is CASSQPRLAGSTDTQYF. Here the CDR3 DNA reads TGTGCCAGCAGCCAGCCGAGACTAGCGGGTAGCACAGATACGCAGTATTTT.

As for this clone: Additional DNA sequences in this sample encode the identical CDR3. The chain uses TRBV7-2 and TRBJ2-7; TRBD2 agrees at 13 bases. From germline, CDR1 is SGHTA and CDR2 FQGNSA. Germline trimming cut 5 bases from V and 2 bases from J; bases unmatched to any gene: 3. CDR3 length equals 15 residues. The CDR3 DNA reads TGTGCCAGCAGCCGCACTAGCGGGAGGGCCTACGAGCAGTACTTC. Translating it yields CASSRTSGRAYEQYF. Combining the CDR3 with reference TRBV7-2 and TRBJ2-7 gives the whole variable domain GAGVSQSPSNKVTEKGKDVELRCDPISGHTALYWYRQSLGQGLEFLIYFQGNSAPDKSGLPSDRFSAERTGGSVSTLTIQRTQQEDSAVYLCASSRTSGRAYEQYFGPGTRLTVT.

The chain employs TRBV11-2 and TRBJ1-2; D perhaps matches TRBD1 (5 bases). CDR3 length: 14 residues. Germline V gene sequence: CDR1 SGHAT, CDR2 FQNNGV. V was shortened by 3 bases and J by 6 bases, with 14 bases between the two germline ends. The CDR3, as DNA: TGTGCCAGCAGCTTTCTGCAGGGCGTCGATGGCTACACCTTC. This codes for CASSFLQGVDGYTF.

J is TRBJ2-7 and V is TRBV14, with D possibly matching TRBD2 (5 bases). Germline CDR1 is SGHDN and CDR2 is FVKESK. The germline V and J ends were trimmed by 5 bases and 6 bases, with 11 bases remaining between them. There are 12 residues in the CDR3. The CDR3 loop reads CASSYGEGEQYF. CDR3 sequence (DNA): TGTGCCAGCAGCTACGGAGAGGGCGAGCAGTACTTC.

The V call is TRBV10-1, the J call TRBJ2-1, with D possibly TRBD2 on 5 matching bases. The CDR3 is 13 amino acids. Per the germline V gene, CDR1 is WNHNN and CDR2 is SYGVQD (reference sequence). V was clipped by 2 bases and J by 6 bases, with 8 bases between them. The CDR3 nucleotides read TGCGCCAGCAGTGAGATTCGGGGCAATGAGCAGTTCTTC. Its translation: CASSEIRGNEQFF.